This T cell receptor (beta chain) was retrieved from a study of shared clonotypes between healthy human individuals. For the study at large: Donors had three CD4 naive, three CD4 memory, two CD8 naive and one CD8 memory plate apiece.

About this clone: The antigen is unknown.

The CDR3 is 15 amino acids. The protocol was immunoSEQ multiplex PCR, while the TCRdb copy is restricted to in-frame clones and leaves out a portion. The sample shows more than 200,000 clones, under 80% of them seen only once. A CD45RA+ naive subset and a CD45RA-negative memory subset were split from CD4+ cells. General observations from the study: Exclusively blood specimens were collected; tissue repertoires likely differ. Between a handful of donors, naive CD4 clonotypes were shared at a level of approximately 5%.

This clonotype originated in a man younger than 40 in good health. Sequencing was carried out using memory CD4+ T cells sorted from blood. The subset is: CD45RA-negative fraction. This chain joins TRBV21-1 and TRBJ2-1; the D call of TRBD2 is as the table states it, not checked on the DNA. TRBV21-1 is a listed pseudogene. Written as DNA, the CDR3 is TGTGCCAGCAGCACTAGACCTCGCTCCTACAATGAGCAGTTCTTC. This encodes CASSTRPRSYNEQFF.